This T cell receptor (beta chain) was sequenced in a study of PD-1 blockade in classical Hodgkin lymphoma. Study results and caveats: Newly diagnosed patients and complete responders had comparable diversity at baseline. The repertoire differences lack a defined cause, possibly disease activity or prior therapy. Healthy donors were reported to have higher baseline TCR diversity than newly diagnosed patients.

To note about this clone: Its antigen is not identified.

Regarding time point: cycle 4 day 1 (C4D1), after more than five weeks of nivolumab. All the patients suffered relapse after autologous stem cell transplantation, and brentuximab vedotin exposure differed. Responses achieved at best were complete response, partial response or progressive disease. Repertoires were generated with immunoSEQ multiplex PCR, while TCRdb's copy carries only in-frame clones and drops some. The sample records around 57,000 clones, 86% being singletons. The germline V gene encodes CDR1 SGHVS and CDR2 FQNEAQ. This CDR3 comprises 13 residues. The V gene lost 5 bases and the J gene lost 11 bases, with 16 bases spanning the gap.

V gene TRBV7-8 combines with J gene TRBJ2-1; a possible D gene is TRBD1 (6 bases). This sequence was found in a human donor with classical Hodgkin lymphoma. This specimen was peripheral blood mononuclear cells (PBMCs), taken before the fourth cycle of nivolumab. The CDR3 DNA reads as TGTGCCAGCAGCGGCGGACGGCAGGGGAAGCAGTTCTTC. This codes for CASSGGRQGKQFF.